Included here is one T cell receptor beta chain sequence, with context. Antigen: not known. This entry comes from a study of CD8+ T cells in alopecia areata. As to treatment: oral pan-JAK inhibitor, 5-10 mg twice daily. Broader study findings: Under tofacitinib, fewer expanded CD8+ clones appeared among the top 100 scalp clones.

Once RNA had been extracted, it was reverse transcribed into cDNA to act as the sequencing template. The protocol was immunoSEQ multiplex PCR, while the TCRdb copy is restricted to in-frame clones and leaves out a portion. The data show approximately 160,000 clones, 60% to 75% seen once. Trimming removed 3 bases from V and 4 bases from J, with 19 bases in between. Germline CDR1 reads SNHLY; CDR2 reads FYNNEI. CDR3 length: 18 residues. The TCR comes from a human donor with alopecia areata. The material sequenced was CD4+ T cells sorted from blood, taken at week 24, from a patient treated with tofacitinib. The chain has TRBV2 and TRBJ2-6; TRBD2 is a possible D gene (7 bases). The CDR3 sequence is CASSDGGRPFRGANVLTF. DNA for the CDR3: TGTGCCAGCAGTGACGGGGGGCGCCCCTTTCGAGGGGCCAACGTCCTGACTTTC.